A single count supports the clone carrying this T cell receptor beta chain. Its matching antigen is unknown. Germline V gene data show CDR1 as MNHEY and CDR2 as SMNVEV (reference sequence). The CDR3 runs 13 residues. V lost 3 bases to trimming and J lost 8 bases, with 13 bases between them. The data are from a study of graft-versus-host responses after intestinal transplantation. Profiling relied on immunoSEQ multiplex PCR, and the TCRdb table lists in-frame clones only, not all of them. The repertoire holds fewer than 60,000 clones, with approximately 84% as singletons. This chain links TRBV27 with TRBJ1-2; a possible D gene is TRBD1 (6 bases). The origin of this receptor is a human donor who was the organ donor for an intestinal transplant. The sample in question was unstimulated CD4+ T cells sorted from spleen or lymph node cells, obtained before transplant. The CDR3 loop is CASSFHTGLGYTF. CDR3 DNA: TGTGCCAGCAGTTTCCACACAGGGTTGGGCTACACCTTC.